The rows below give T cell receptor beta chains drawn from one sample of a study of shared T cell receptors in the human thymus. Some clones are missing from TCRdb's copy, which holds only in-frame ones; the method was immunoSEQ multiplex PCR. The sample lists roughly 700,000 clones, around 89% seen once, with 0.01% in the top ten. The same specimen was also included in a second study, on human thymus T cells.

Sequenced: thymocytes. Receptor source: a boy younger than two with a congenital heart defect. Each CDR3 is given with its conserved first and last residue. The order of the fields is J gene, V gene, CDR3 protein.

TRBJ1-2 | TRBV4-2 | CASSHAQGGYGYTF
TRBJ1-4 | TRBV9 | CASSVETGTNEKLFF
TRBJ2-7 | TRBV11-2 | CASSWDGQADYEQYF
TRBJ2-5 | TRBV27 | CASSKIQVGQETQYF
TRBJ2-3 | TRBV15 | CATSGARPPQTAGGPDTQYF
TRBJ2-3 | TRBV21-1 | CASRPLAGVRTDTQYF
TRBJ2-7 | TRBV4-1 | CASSQGEGRLALEQYF
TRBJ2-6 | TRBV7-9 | CASSLWGGRGANVLTF
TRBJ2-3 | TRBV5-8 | CANHRVQQADTQYF
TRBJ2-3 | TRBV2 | CASSGGLAGDTQYF
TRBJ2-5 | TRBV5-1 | CASSLDGVSGRTSGEETQYF
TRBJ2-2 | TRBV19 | CASRKGQGGELFF
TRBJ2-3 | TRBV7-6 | CASSLKRGVTTDTQYF
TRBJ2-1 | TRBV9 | CASSYSGRGSYNEQFF
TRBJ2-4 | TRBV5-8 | CASSYPDFGKNIQYF
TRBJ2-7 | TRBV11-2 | CASSSYRGPGYEQYF
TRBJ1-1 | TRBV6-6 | CASSLHRSTGNTEAFF
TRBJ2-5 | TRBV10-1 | CASSGQREGQETQYF
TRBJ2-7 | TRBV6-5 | CASSPRDRVNEQYF
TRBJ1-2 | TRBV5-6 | CASSSVWLRSGYGYTF
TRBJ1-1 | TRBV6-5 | CASRKTGNTEAFF
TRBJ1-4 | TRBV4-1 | CASSQDRGTTNEKLFF
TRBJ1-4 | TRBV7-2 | CASSSGQRSHEKLFF
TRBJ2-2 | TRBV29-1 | CSARWGQGGNTGELFF
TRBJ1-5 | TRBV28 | CASSLPWDTLNNQPQHF
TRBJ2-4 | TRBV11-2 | CASSLDRVAKNIQYF
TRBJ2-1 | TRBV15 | CATSRVLAGEIDRWNEQFF
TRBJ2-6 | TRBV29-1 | CSPQPPGQGSGANVLTF